One and the same sample provided the 3 T cell receptor beta chains below, sequenced in a study of CD4 T cells in relation to SARS-CoV-2 and coronaviruses. Some clones are missing from TCRdb's copy, which holds only in-frame ones; the method was immunoSEQ multiplex PCR. The sample holds about 64,000 clones, approximately 94% seen once. Unexposed donor CD4+ T cells date from 2011-2018, before the COVID-19 pandemic. Sample: naive CD4+ T cells from PBMCs. Subset: naive CD4+ T cells isolated by negative enrichment. These receptors all come from a human donor in good health.

V is TRBV5-4 and J is TRBJ1-3; D gene ambiguous. The V end lost 3 bases, the J end lost 11 bases, and 15 bases lay between the germline ends. The germline gives CDR1 SGHNT, CDR2 YYREEE (reference sequence). The CDR3 loop spans 13 amino acids. CDR3 residues: CASSSPSDWAIYF. The CDR3 DNA reads as TGTGCCAGCAGCTCCCCTTCTGATTGGGCCATATATTTT.

The CDR3 DNA follows: TGCAGTGTCGGCGAGAGCTATGGCTACACCTTC. Translated: CSVGESYGYTF. The gene calls are TRBV20-1 and TRBJ1-2; unclear D gene. CDR3 length equals 11 residues. CDR1 DFQATT and CDR2 SNEGSKA come from the germline V gene (reference sequence). V was trimmed by 7 bases and J by 4 bases, leaving 10 bases between them.

This chain uses TRBV6-6 with TRBJ2-2; 9 bases are shared with TRBD1. Germline lookup yields CDR1 MNHNY and CDR2 SVGAGI (reference sequence). The CDR3 spans 16 residues. V was pared by 3 bases and J by 7 bases, with 9 bases of the junction left unmatched. CDR3 region: CASSYSGTGRVGELFF. The CDR3 DNA follows: TGTGCCAGCAGTTATTCCGGGACAGGGAGGGTCGGGGAGCTGTTTTTT.